A single T cell receptor beta chain is shown here with its context. One end of the junction fails to match germline, which may point to a read error. CDR3 length equals 12 residues. The data belong to a study of blood T cell repertoires in COVID-19. Study in general: COVID-19 samples, acute and convalescent, were from the United States, Italy and Spain.

Clones were read by immunoSEQ multiplex PCR, and TCRdb kept only the in-frame ones, dropping some. The sample lists around 84,000 clones, roughly 80% seen once, with about 12% in the top ten. The chain employs TRBV12-3 or TRBV12-4 and TRBJ1-4, with 11 bases fitting TRBD1. The sequenced sample was peripheral blood. The sequence was obtained from a woman between 35 and 50 years old with active or convalescent COVID-19. The CDR3 DNA follows: TGTGCCAGCCGTAGGACAGGGGGCGAGTTGATTTTT. Translating it yields CASRRTGGELIF.